These T cell receptor beta chains were read from a single sample in a study of T-cell reconstitution after alpha-beta-depleted transplantation in children. TCRdb used MiXCR to reprocess the PCR reads, holding one entry per CDR3 protein. The sample has about 200,000 distinct CDR3 sequences, approximately 14% seen once; the top ten hold roughly 13%. This specimen was PBMCs from the stem cell graft donor, taken from the stem cell graft. The receptor source for this set is a human donor who donated a stem cell graft to a child with acute lymphoblastic leukemia. The CDR3 runs from the conserved cysteine through the conserved F or W. Each record gives: J gene, V gene, CDR3 protein.

TRBJ2-5 | TRBV6-5 | CASSRTEETQYF
TRBJ1-2 | TRBV5-6 | CASSVPGTAYGYTF
TRBJ2-7 | TRBV10-3 | CAISEYGDPSEQYF
TRBJ2-3 | TRBV6-5 | CASSSPGQGASTDTQYF
TRBJ2-1 | TRBV29-1 | CSVEKTVGNEQFF
TRBJ2-1 | TRBV25-1 | CASSESGASYNEQFF
TRBJ2-5 | TRBV5-1 | CASSLDTPGETQYF
TRBJ2-3 | TRBV20-1 | CSASYSPSTDTQYF
TRBJ1-2 | TRBV20-1 | CSAPDRPGYGYTF
TRBJ2-5 | TRBV5-1 | CASSLITGGRGETQYF
TRBJ2-5 | TRBV11-2 | CASSKDVEETQYF